The rows below give T cell receptor beta chains drawn from one sample of a study of early T cells in non-severe SARS-CoV-2 infection. One entry per CDR3 protein, called by TCRdb with MiXCR from the 5' RACE reads. The sample records 56,000 or so distinct CDR3 sequences, over 7% being singletons. Sequencing was carried out using whole blood. Every receptor here comes from an adult who was a healthcare worker with PCR-confirmed SARS-CoV-2 infection or an uninfected control (not recorded which). The CDR3 runs from the conserved cysteine through the conserved F or W.

V gene	J gene	CDR3 protein
TRBV7-6	TRBJ1-4	CASSLFSAFGDEKLFF
TRBV19	TRBJ1-5	CASSPHFDQPQHF
TRBV6-5	TRBJ1-1	CASSYGSPLEAFF
TRBV5-1	TRBJ1-1	CASSFSQATEAFF
TRBV28	TRBJ1-5	CASSFRLIGSNQPQHF
TRBV7-3	TRBJ2-1	CASSATSGRYNEQFF
TRBV5-6	TRBJ1-1	CASSLTENTEAFF
TRBV29-1	TRBJ1-1	CSVAGQGGLAFF
TRBV27	TRBJ2-1	CASSPIGAGGNNEQFF
TRBV7-8	TRBJ2-3	CASSQRLAGDTDTQYF
TRBV3-1	TRBJ1-2	CASSQDYGGLAGYTF
TRBV6-1	TRBJ2-1	CASSDHQGIPYNEQFF
TRBV6-1	TRBJ2-3	CASMASGDTDTQYF
TRBV12-3/TRBV12-4	TRBJ2-5	CASGPGTGVKTQYF
TRBV18	TRBJ2-7	CASSSDRSAYEQYF
TRBV6-1	TRBJ2-7	CASSAGWNDEQYF
TRBV7-9	TRBJ2-5	CASSSRGGETQYF
TRBV9	TRBJ2-3	CASSVDSADTQYF
TRBV12-3/TRBV12-4	TRBJ1-3	CASTLIGNTIYF
TRBV29-1	TRBJ2-7	CSVGGGHSYEQYF
TRBV4-2	TRBJ2-1	CASSQLTSGRIVEQFF
TRBV19	TRBJ2-1	CASSPRQSSYNEQFF
TRBV6-6	TRBJ1-6	CASTLQGSGYNSPLHF
TRBV3-1	TRBJ1-1	CASYSSWEGNTEAFF
TRBV11-2	TRBJ1-3	CASSLQGSENTIYF
TRBV28	TRBJ2-7	CASSDSGSSYEQYF
TRBV13	TRBJ2-7	CANSRRTSGILGVPEQYF